This T cell receptor beta chain was found in a study of cytomegalovirus exposure and HLA in healthy donors. Whole-study context: From donors who were HLA-typed, an early data release held 80 million to 95 million unique TCRs. Genotyping showed roughly 86% of a few hundred donors falling in the Caucasian-associated ancestry cluster.

PCR employed 60 Vbeta and 13 Jbeta primers. Libraries were prepared by immunoSEQ multiplex PCR; TCRdb keeps only in-frame clonotypes and omits some of them. The sample includes approximately 180,000 clones, 84% seen only once; the top ten take 4.8%. Germline values: CDR1 SGHNT, CDR2 YENEEA. Trimming removed 3 bases at V and 0 bases at J, with 20 bases between. This CDR3 region has 18 residues. V and J are TRBV11-3 and TRBJ2-5; possibly TRBD1 for D (5 bases). Sequenced material: PBMCs. The receptor was derived from a man younger than 30 in good health and CMV-seronegative. The CDR3 spells CASSFMQGFDTNQETQYF. CDR3 DNA sequence: TGTGCCAGCAGCTTCATGCAGGGTTTCGACACAAACCAAGAGACCCAGTACTTC. The full variable domain, its missing parts supplied by reference TRBV11-3 and TRBJ2-5, is EAGVVQSPRYKIIEKKQPVAFWCNPISGHNTLYWYLQNLGQGPELLIRYENEEAVDDSQLPKDRFSAERLKGVDSTLKIQPAELGDSAVYLCASSFMQGFDTNQETQYFGPGTRLLVL.